Listed below are T cell receptor beta chains from one sample, sequenced in a study of cytomegalovirus exposure and HLA in healthy donors. Repertoires were generated with immunoSEQ multiplex PCR, while TCRdb's copy carries only in-frame clones and drops some. The sample contains roughly 200,000 clones, over 65% of which appear only once. The sample taken for sequencing was PBMCs. These receptors all come from a man aged 18 to 29 in good health and CMV-seronegative. The CDR3 runs from the conserved cysteine through the conserved F or W. The order of the fields is clone size, D gene, J gene, V gene, CDR3 protein, CDR3 DNA. A D gene is named only where the DNA matches it firmly. For some rows the clone size is stated as once, few or many, or as a class when expanded; others skip it.

- TRBD1 TRBJ1-1 TRBV9 CASSPRDRGGVDTEAFF TGTGCCAGCAGCCCCCGGGACAGGGGGGGCGTAGACACTGAAGCTTTCTTT
few - TRBJ1-2 TRBV6-5 CASRPQGYGYTF TGTGCCAGCAGACCCCAGGGCTATGGCTACACCTTC
- TRBD2 TRBJ2-7 TRBV6-5 CASRRTSGSPYEQYF TGTGCCAGCAGGCGGACTAGCGGGAGCCCCTACGAGCAGTACTTC
few - TRBJ1-5 TRBV6-1 CASSAPEAHSNQPQHF TGTGCCAGCAGTGCCCCCGAGGCCCATAGCAATCAGCCCCAGCATTTT
few - TRBJ2-3 TRBV27 CASSFQGHSRTDTQYF TGTGCCAGCAGTTTTCAGGGCCACAGTAGGACAGATACGCAGTATTTT
- - TRBJ2-6 TRBV18 CASSHGTPDSGANVLTF TGTGCCAGCTCACACGGGACACCGGACTCTGGGGCCAACGTCCTGACTTTC
- - TRBJ1-5 TRBV19 CASSVSLYSNQPQHF TGTGCCAGTAGTGTGAGCCTTTATAGCAATCAGCCCCAGCATTTT
- - TRBJ2-1 TRBV10-1 CASSDQVSYNEQFF TGCGCCAGCAGTGATCAGGTCTCCTACAATGAGCAGTTCTTC
few - TRBJ2-3 TRBV30 CAWGGINTDTQYF TGTGCCTGGGGCGGGATTAACACAGATACGCAGTATTTT
few TRBD2 TRBJ2-3 TRBV4-1 CASSPSGLAGGGTDTQYF TGCGCCAGCAGCCCCTCCGGACTAGCGGGAGGAGGCACAGATACGCAGTATTTT
- - TRBJ1-1 TRBV30 CAWRQEVGTEAFF TGTGCCTGGAGGCAGGAGGTGGGCACTGAAGCTTTCTTT
few TRBD2 TRBJ2-7 TRBV28 CASSQPGLAGGSYEQYF TGTGCCAGCAGTCAACCGGGACTAGCGGGAGGCTCCTACGAGCAGTACTTC
- - TRBJ2-7 TRBV11-2 CASRIRGPGSGEQYF TGTGCCAGCAGGATAAGGGGCCCCGGTTCGGGCGAGCAGTACTTC
once - TRBJ1-1 TRBV20-1 CSATHRTEAFF TGCAGTGCCACTCATCGCACTGAAGCTTTCTTT
many - TRBJ1-1 TRBV2 CASSPGMNTEAFF TGTGCCAGCAGTCCCGGGATGAACACTGAAGCTTTCTTT
- TRBD2 TRBJ2-3 TRBV6-1 CASSLAGASDTQYF TGTGCCAGCAGCCTAGCGGGAGCGTCAGATACGCAGTATTTT
- - TRBJ2-7 TRBV18 CASSPGRASSAYEQYF TGTGCCAGCTCGCCCGGGCGGGCTAGCAGTGCCTACGAGCAGTACTTC
- TRBD1 TRBJ2-2 TRBV11-2 CASSLSGTVIGELFF TGTGCCAGCAGTCTATCCGGGACAGTAATCGGGGAGCTGTTTTTT
- TRBD2 TRBJ2-3 TRBV11-3 CASSTGTSGVTDTQYF TGTGCCAGCAGCACCGGGACTAGCGGGGTCACAGATACGCAGTATTTT
- TRBD2 TRBJ2-1 TRBV11-2 CASSLDSGTSGYNEQFF TGTGCCAGCAGCTTAGATTCCGGGACTAGCGGTTACAATGAGCAGTTCTTC
- TRBD2 TRBJ2-1 TRBV6-5 CASSSRLAGSYNEQFF TGTGCCAGCAGTTCTAGACTAGCGGGATCCTACAATGAGCAGTTCTTC
- TRBD2 TRBJ2-1 TRBV6-1 CASRLAGEFF TGTGCCAGCAGGCTAGCGGGAGAGTTCTTC
once TRBD2 TRBJ2-7 TRBV6-5 CASSYSGSGSYEQYF TGTGCCAGCAGTTACTCGGGGAGCGGGAGCTACGAGCAGTACTTC
- - TRBJ1-2 TRBV7-2 CASSLESRRAGDGGYTF TGTGCCAGCAGCTTAGAAAGTCGCAGAGCGGGGGACGGAGGCTACACCTTC
- TRBD2 TRBJ2-1 TRBV4-1 CASSQRLAENNEQFF TGCGCCAGCAGCCAAAGACTAGCGGAAAACAATGAGCAGTTCTTC
- TRBD1 TRBJ2-7 TRBV7-2 CASSPDRGRYEQYF TGTGCCAGCAGCCCCGACAGGGGTAGATACGAGCAGTACTTC
- TRBD2 TRBJ2-3 TRBV27 CASMVAGVGGATDTQYF TGTGCCAGCATGGTAGCGGGAGTGGGTGGGGCCACAGATACGCAGTATTTT